Presented here are 5 T cell receptor beta chains from one specimen sequenced in a study of T-cell memory formation after mild COVID-19. Each CDR3 protein gets one entry after TCRdb re-called the 5' RACE reads with MiXCR. The data show 300,000 or so distinct CDR3 sequences, roughly 15% seen once. The sequencing input was PBMCs or a T cell subset sorted from them (not recorded which). The receptor set was obtained from a young man who had mild COVID-19 (a few samples of this study predate the infection). Cell type and time point are not known.

The gene calls are TRBV7-3 and TRBJ2-2; 9 nucleotides agree with TRBD2. The CDR3 totals 15 residues. Germline trimming cut 4 bases from V and 4 bases from J; bases unmatched to any gene: 4. CDR1 is SGHTA and CDR2 is FQGTGA in the germline V gene. As DNA, the CDR3 is TGTGCCAGCAGCTCCTCAGCGGGGGGCACCGGGGAGCTGTTTTTT. Encoded protein: CASSSSAGGTGELFF.

This chain links TRBV15 with TRBJ2-3, with D perhaps given as TRBD1 or TRBD2 (7 bases each). The V end was cut by 5 bases, the J end by 3 bases, with 9 bases between. Germline CDR1 and CDR2: LNHNV and YYDKDF (reference sequence). CDR3 size: 13 residues. CDR3 nucleotides: TGTGCCACCAGCCAGGGGGGGACAGATACGCAGTATTTT. It codes for CATSQGGTDTQYF.

The V call is TRBV5-6, the J call TRBJ2-5; no reliable D call. In germline, CDR1 is SGHDT, CDR2 YYEEEE. CDR3 length: 13 residues. V shed 2 bases and J shed 5 bases, with 10 bases lying between them. The CDR3 here is CASSFRQWETQYF. CDR3 in DNA: TGTGCCAGCAGCTTTAGACAATGGGAGACCCAGTACTTC.

The V call is TRBV7-3, the J call TRBJ2-1; D is ambiguous. The CDR3 runs to 13 residues. Germline CDR1 and CDR2: SGHTA and FQGTGA. V was shortened by 5 bases and J by 4 bases, with 9 bases between the two germline ends. The chain's CDR3 is CASSRDAYNEQFF. CDR3 bases: TGTGCCAGCAGCCGAGATGCTTACAATGAGCAGTTCTTC.

This clonotype occurred a few times. The V call is TRBV29-1, the J call TRBJ2-1; TRBD2 matches 7 bases. V shed 7 bases, J shed 4 bases, and the junction held 10 bases outside the gene matches. Germline-derived CDR1 and CDR2 are SQVTM and ANQGSEA. The CDR3 length is 14 residues. DNA of the CDR3: TGCAGCGCCACCACCGGGACTACGTACAATGAGCAGTTCTTC. Translation gives CSATTGTTYNEQFF.